The 16 T cell receptor beta chains listed next were all sequenced from one sample in a study of OX40 agonist ivuxolimab in advanced cancers. Profiling relied on immunoSEQ multiplex PCR, and the TCRdb table lists in-frame clones only, not all of them. The sample has tens of thousands of clones, more than 70% seen once; the top ten hold approximately 2.3%. The sequenced sample was CD4+ or CD8+ T cells sorted from blood, obtained in a trial of the OX40 agonist ivuxolimab. The origin of the receptors is an adult with an advanced solid tumor such as melanoma, head and neck, liver or kidney cancer.

The chain has TRBV19 and TRBJ2-5, with D perhaps given as TRBD1 or TRBD2 (5 bases each). In germline, CDR1 is LNHDA, CDR2 SQIVND (reference sequence). This CDR3 has 14 amino acids. V was pared by 1 base and J by 4 bases, with 10 bases between. The CDR3 loop is CASSIGGAPETQYF. In nucleotides, the CDR3 is TGTGCCAGTAGTATAGGAGGGGCCCCAGAGACCCAGTACTTC.

The chain combines TRBV14 with TRBJ1-2; no firm D call. Per the germline V gene, CDR1 is SGHDN and CDR2 is FVKESK. The CDR3 has 13 amino acids. V dropped 6 bases and J dropped 2 bases, with 10 bases sitting between them. The CDR3 protein is CASSKGRNYGYTF. Here the CDR3 DNA reads TGTGCCAGCAGTAAAGGGCGGAACTATGGCTACACCTTC.

In DNA form, the CDR3 reads TGTGCCAGCAGCTTAAGAGCCGGACAGGCCTACGAGCAGTACTTC. Its translation: CASSLRAGQAYEQYF. The chain recombines TRBV9 with TRBJ2-7; TRBD1 aligns across 7 bases. The CDR3 runs 15 residues. CDR1 and CDR2 (germline): SGDLS, YYNGEE. J gave up 2 bases and V 4 bases, and 9 bases lay outside the gene matches.

This chain connects TRBV4-1 to TRBJ2-1, with a tentative D call TRBD1 (6 bases). The CDR3 runs 16 residues. Germline V CDR1 and CDR2: MGHRA, YSYEKL. V lost 0 bases to trimming and J lost 5 bases, with 14 bases between them. CDR3 protein: CASSQETSGTNNEQFF. DNA of the CDR3: TGCGCCAGCAGCCAAGAAACGTCGGGGACAAACAATGAGCAGTTCTTC.

The V call is TRBV28, the J call TRBJ1-1; the D is unclear. Per germline, CDR1 MDHEN and CDR2 SYDVKM. V lost 5 bases and J lost 0, with 13 bases in between. The CDR3 runs to 15 residues. The CDR3 DNA reads TGTGCCAGCAGTGAGCCCTCCGGACTGAACACTGAAGCTTTCTTT. Protein product: CASSEPSGLNTEAFF.

V is TRBV5-1 and J is TRBJ1-3; no definite D call. The germline V and J ends were trimmed by 1 base and 4 bases, with 12 bases remaining between them. Germline assignment: CDR1 SGHRS and CDR2 YFSETQ. CDR3 length equals 15 residues. The CDR3 is CASSLPRAGGNTIYF. DNA for the CDR3: TGCGCCAGCAGCTTGCCTCGGGCAGGAGGAAACACCATATATTTT.

The CDR3, as DNA: TGTGCCAGCAGCCCGCGACTCCGACCACTAGCGGGGGGGCCTGAGCAGTACTTC. Translated: CASSPRLRPLAGGPEQYF. This chain joins TRBV11-2 and TRBJ2-7; 13 nucleotides match TRBD2. V gave up 5 bases and J gave up 7 bases; unmatched junction bases: 17. This CDR3 has 18 residues. Germline assignment: CDR1 SGHAT and CDR2 FQNNGV.

This clone was detected only a few times. The chain carries TRBV6-1 and TRBJ1-3; weak D call: TRBD1 (5 bases). The CDR3 is 16 amino acids. V was pared by 0 bases and J by 5 bases, with 14 bases between. Germline values: CDR1 MNHNS, CDR2 SASEGT. The CDR3 sequence is CASSEAPGGARNTIYF. In DNA, the CDR3 is TGTGCCAGCAGTGAAGCCCCCGGAGGGGCCAGAAACACCATATATTTT.

The genes are TRBV18 and TRBJ2-2; the D is unclear. Germline V gene data show CDR1 as KGHSH and CDR2 as LQKENI. This CDR3 has 14 amino acids. V was trimmed by 4 bases and J by 2 bases, leaving 8 bases between them. The CDR3 bases are TGTGCCAGCTCACAGGACCTAAACACCGGGGAGCTGTTTTTT. The encoded protein is CASSQDLNTGELFF. The full variable domain, rest sourced from reference TRBV18 and TRBJ2-2, is NAGVMQNPRHLVRRRGQEARLRCSPMKGHSHVYWYRQLPEEGLKFMVYLQKENIIDESGMPKERFSAEFPKEGPSILRIQQVVRGDSAAYFCASSQDLNTGELFFGEGSRLTVL.

The chain couples TRBV29-1 to TRBJ1-1; D remains ambiguous. Germline-derived CDR1 and CDR2 are SQVTM and ANQGSEA. V was pared by 7 bases and J by 1 base, with 4 bases between. The length of the CDR3 is 10 residues. The DNA for the CDR3 is TGCAGCGGTGCGAACACTGAAGCTTTCTTT. It codes for CSGANTEAFF. Variable domain in full (rest from reference TRBV29-1 and TRBJ1-1): SAVISQKPSRDICQRGTSLTIQCQVDSQVTMMFWYRQQPGQSLTLIATANQGSEATYESGFVIDKFPISRPNLTFSTLTVSNMSPEDSSIYLCSGANTEAFFGQGTRLTVV.

This clone was counted a single time. J is TRBJ2-5 and V is TRBV6-6; 9 bases map to TRBD2. The DNA end is more similar to TRBJ2-7, so the J call may be wrong. From germline, CDR1 is MNHNY and CDR2 SVGAGI (reference sequence). The CDR3 runs to 14 residues. CDR3: CASRGSGGTYEQYF. CDR3 in DNA: TGTGCCAGCAGGGGGAGCGGGGGGACCTACGAGCAGTACTTC.

CDR3 sequence (DNA): TGCAGCGTGAATGTAGGGGCGTGGAACACTGAAGCTTTCTTT. Amino acids: CSVNVGAWNTEAFF. This chain uses TRBV29-1 with TRBJ1-1, with D tentatively TRBD1 (5 bases). The CDR3 length is 14 residues. Germline V gene sequence: CDR1 SQVTM, CDR2 ANQGSEA. Between the trimmed V and J ends, which lost 6 bases and 1 base, there was a span of 15 bases. The full variable domain, completed using reference TRBV29-1 and TRBJ1-1, is SAVISQKPSRDICQRGTSLTIQCQVDSQVTMMFWYRQQPGQSLTLIATANQGSEATYESGFVIDKFPISRPNLTFSTLTVSNMSPEDSSIYLCSVNVGAWNTEAFFGQGTRLTVV.

The chain carries TRBV6-1 and TRBJ1-4, with D maybe TRBD1 (5 bases). V was cut by 1 base and J by 5 bases, with 8 bases left in between. The CDR3 is 14 residues long. Germline-derived CDR1 and CDR2 are MNHNS and SASEGT. The CDR3 DNA follows: TGTGCCAGCAGTGAAGGACAGCGGAATGAAAAACTGTTTTTT. It encodes CASSEGQRNEKLFF.

The rearrangement links TRBV2 to TRBJ1-3, with D possibly matching TRBD1 (5 bases). V shed 9 bases and J shed 0 bases, with 15 bases lying between them. Per the germline V gene, CDR1 is SNHLY and CDR2 is FYNNEI. The CDR3 loop spans 15 amino acids. CDR3 sequence reads: CARGPGGDSGNTIYF. CDR3 bases: TGTGCCAGGGGGCCGGGGGGTGACTCTGGAAACACCATATATTTT.

The V and J genes are TRBV7-6 and TRBJ1-1; TRBD1 matches at 7 bases. The V gene end was trimmed by 1 base and the J gene end by 8 bases; junction bases not matched to a gene: 10. CDR3 length: 15 amino acids. Germline V gives CDR1 SGHVS, CDR2 FNYEAQ. Here the CDR3 DNA reads TGTGCCAGCAGCTTAGGGGCGACAGGGTCTAGCGAAGCTTTCTTT. It is translated as CASSLGATGSSEAFF.

The count of this clone is one. The CDR3 loop is CASSSQGGTGELFF. The DNA for the CDR3 is TGTGCCAGCAGCAGTCAGGGGGGCACCGGGGAGCTGTTTTTT. The genes are TRBV5-6 and TRBJ2-2; perhaps TRBD1 as D (7 bases). This CDR3 comprises 14 residues. Germline lookup yields CDR1 SGHDT and CDR2 YYEEEE. Trimming removed 4 bases at V and 4 bases at J, with 11 bases between.